Presented here are 4 T cell receptor beta chains from one specimen sequenced in a study of cytomegalovirus exposure and HLA in healthy donors. Method: immunoSEQ multiplex PCR; TCRdb's copy keeps in-frame clones and lacks some. The sample includes about 280,000 clones, just over 85% seen only once; the top ten take less than 1.2%. Sequenced: PBMCs. The receptor source for this set is a woman between 18 and 29 years old in good health and CMV-seronegative.

The chain recombines TRBV7-7 with TRBJ2-2; D is unresolved. Germline V gene data show CDR1 as SSHAT and CDR2 as FNYEAQ (reference sequence). This CDR3 comprises 16 residues. The ends were cut back, 1 base at V and 0 bases at J, with 9 bases in the middle. The CDR3 coding sequence is TGTGCCAGCAGCTTAGGCGTGGGCCCGAACACCGGGGAGCTGTTTTTT. Translating gives CASSLGVGPNTGELFF.

The CDR3 here is CASSTGHVIYEQYF. In DNA, the CDR3 is TGTGCCAGCAGCACCGGACATGTTATCTACGAGCAGTACTTC. The rearrangement uses TRBV28 and TRBJ2-7; perhaps TRBD1 as D (5 bases). The CDR3 totals 14 residues. V was shortened by 6 bases and J by 3 bases, with 15 bases between the two germline ends. CDR1 MDHEN and CDR2 SYDVKM come from the germline V gene.

J is TRBJ1-1 and V is TRBV2; TRBD1 agrees at 7 bases. The CDR3 has 16 residues. CDR1 and CDR2 (germline): SNHLY, FYNNEI. V gave up 6 bases and J gave up 4 bases; unmatched junction bases: 14. CDR3 region: CASRRTGSRTGTEAFF. The DNA of the CDR3 is TGTGCCAGCAGACGGACAGGTAGCCGAACGGGCACTGAAGCTTTCTTT.

The rearrangement uses TRBV27 and TRBJ2-7; D ambiguous. The CDR3 spans 15 residues. Germline assignment: CDR1 MNHEY and CDR2 SMNVEV (reference sequence). The V end lost 1 base, the J end lost 0 bases, and 10 bases lay between the germline ends. The chain's CDR3 is CASSLFGGSSYEQYF. The CDR3 bases are TGTGCCAGCAGTTTATTCGGCGGCAGCTCCTACGAGCAGTACTTC.